This T cell receptor beta chain was captured in a study of response to subunit inactivated influenza vaccine. TCRdb used MiXCR to reprocess the RT-PCR reads, holding one entry per CDR3 protein. The table has about 580,000 distinct CDR3 sequences, 12% to 15% seen once. From germline, CDR1 is LGHNA and CDR2 YNFKEQ. The CDR3 has 17 amino acids. The ends lost 0 bases at V and 6 bases at J; junction bases unmatched: 10. Of note for this clonotype: The antigen is unknown.

Whole-study findings and limits: Seasonal influenza vaccination, on each occasion, was suggested by the authors to recruit few new T cells.

This receptor was taken from a man aged 50 to 59 who received an inactivated influenza vaccine. The sample was PBMCs from blood, taken roughly 13 days after vaccination. The chain joins TRBV4-2 to TRBJ1-4, with 7 nucleotides matching TRBD1. The CDR3 nucleotides read TGTGCCAGCAGCCAAGAGGGAGGGGGCTCATGGGATGAAAAACTGTTTTTT. Protein sequence: CASSQEGGGSWDEKLFF.